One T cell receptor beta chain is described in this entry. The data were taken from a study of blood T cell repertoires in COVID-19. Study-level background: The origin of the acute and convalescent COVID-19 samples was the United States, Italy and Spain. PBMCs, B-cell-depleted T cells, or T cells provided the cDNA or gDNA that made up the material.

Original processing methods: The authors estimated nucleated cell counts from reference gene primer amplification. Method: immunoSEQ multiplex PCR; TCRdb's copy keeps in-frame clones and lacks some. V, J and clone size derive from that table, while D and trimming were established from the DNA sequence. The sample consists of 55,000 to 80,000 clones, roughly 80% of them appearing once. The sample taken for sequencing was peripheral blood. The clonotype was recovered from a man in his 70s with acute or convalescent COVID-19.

This chain's CDR3 is CASSLMTSGSIAYEQYF. In DNA, the CDR3 is TGTGCCAGCAGTTTAATGACTAGCGGGTCGATAGCCTACGAGCAGTACTTC. The V and J genes are TRBV27 and TRBJ2-7; 10 bases are a match to TRBD2. CDR1 is MNHEY, CDR2 SMNVEV, per germline (reference sequence). CDR3 length: 17 amino acids. With V trimmed by 2 bases and J by 2 bases, 9 bases remained unmatched.